These 30 T cell receptor beta chains were all obtained from the same sample, sequenced in a study of blood T cell repertoires in COVID-19. This table comes from immunoSEQ multiplex PCR, and its TCRdb copy is limited to in-frame clones, with some not included. The repertoire holds over 400,000 clones, with roughly nine tenths as singletons. Sequences were obtained from PBMCs or T cells enriched from blood (not recorded which). The source is a woman aged 55-75 years who had recovered from COVID-19.

The V gene is TRBV7-7, the J gene TRBJ2-1; D gene uncertain. The CDR3 runs 14 residues. CDR1 and CDR2 from the germline V gene are SSHAT and FNYEAQ (reference sequence). Trimming pared 3 bases from V and 4 bases from J, leaving 10 bases between. CDR3 region: CASSFGPQYNEQFF. In nucleotides, the CDR3 is TGTGCCAGCAGCTTTGGGCCGCAATACAATGAGCAGTTCTTC.

About this clone: This CDR3 is also generated by other DNA sequences in the sample. V and J are TRBV7-6 and TRBJ1-1; TRBD1 matches 8 bases. The CDR3 has 15 residues. J gave up 0 bases and V 5 bases, and 5 bases lay outside the gene matches. Per germline, CDR1 SGHVS and CDR2 FNYEAQ. The DNA for the CDR3 is TGTGCCAGCAGCCTCGGACAGGGTTTGAACACTGAAGCTTTCTTT. Translated: CASSLGQGLNTEAFF.

The chain combines TRBV6-2 or TRBV6-3 with TRBJ1-1; D remains unclear. V was pared by 2 bases and J by 4 bases, with 17 bases between. From germline, CDR1 is MNHEY and CDR2 SVGEGT. CDR3 length: 16 amino acids. The CDR3 nucleotides read TGTGCCAGCAGTTACGAGCGGGCGGGGATTTCCACTGAAGCTTTCTTT. Encoded protein: CASSYERAGISTEAFF.

The genes are TRBV5-8 and TRBJ1-2; 8 bases fit TRBD1. Germline CDR1 reads SGHTS; CDR2 reads YDEGEE. With V trimmed by 2 bases and J by 6 bases, 3 bases remained unmatched. This CDR3 has 13 residues. CDR3 in amino acids: CASSFGQGDGYTF. The CDR3 region has the DNA TGTGCCAGCAGCTTCGGACAGGGAGATGGCTACACCTTC.

The genes are TRBV6-5 and TRBJ1-5; no definite D call. V lost 6 bases and J 4 bases, leaving 7 bases between the germline ends. Germline CDR1 MNHEY, CDR2 SVGAGI. The CDR3 is 12 residues long. CDR3 protein: CASREGNQPQHF. DNA for the CDR3: TGTGCCAGCAGGGAGGGTAATCAGCCCCAGCATTTT.

The chain employs TRBV5-1 and TRBJ1-5; D uncertain. CDR3 size: 15 residues. CDR1 is SGHRS, CDR2 YFSETQ, per germline. V gave up 0 bases and J gave up 1 base, with 8 bases separating them. The chain's CDR3 is CASSLGERSNQPQHF. CDR3 sequence (DNA): TGCGCCAGCAGCTTGGGTGAGCGGAGCAATCAGCCCCAGCATTTT.

The J gene is TRBJ2-2, the V gene TRBV5-4, with D tentatively TRBD2 (6 bases). The CDR3 contains 14 residues. Trimming took 4 bases from V and 1 from J, leaving 8 bases between them. Germline loops: CDR1 SGHNT, CDR2 YYREEE (reference sequence). The CDR3 sequence is CASSREMNTGELFF. The CDR3 DNA reads TGTGCCAGCAGCCGGGAGATGAACACCGGGGAGCTGTTTTTT.

The chain is built from TRBV5-1 and TRBJ2-5, with D possibly matching TRBD1 (6 bases). The CDR3 is 15 residues long. CDR1 and CDR2 (germline): SGHRS, YFSETQ. Trimming stripped 0 bases from V and 6 bases from J, with 15 bases between. CDR3 amino acids: CASSLGHTGQQTQYF. The CDR3 nucleotides are TGCGCCAGCAGCTTGGGTCATACAGGGCAGCAGACCCAGTACTTC.

The chain has TRBV5-1 and TRBJ2-1; perhaps TRBD2 as D (5 bases). Germline-derived CDR1 and CDR2 are SGHRS and YFSETQ. There are 16 residues in the CDR3. V was cut by 3 bases and J by 2 bases, with 15 bases left in between. The CDR3 spells CASSSSSGRPYNEQFF. The DNA of the CDR3 is TGCGCCAGCAGCTCCTCGAGCGGCCGACCCTACAATGAGCAGTTCTTC.

The genes are TRBV18 and TRBJ2-3, with 7 bases fitting TRBD1. Germline lookup yields CDR1 KGHSH and CDR2 LQKENI. The CDR3 covers 13 residues. Unmatched junction bases numbered 4, after V lost 4 bases and J lost 6 bases. For the CDR3, the DNA is TGTGCCAGCTCACTTGGACAGGTTGATACGCAGTATTTT. It specifies CASSLGQVDTQYF.

J is TRBJ1-1 and V is TRBV7-2, with TRBD1 matching over 10 bases. Germline CDR1 is SGHTA and CDR2 is FQGNSA. The CDR3 consists of 14 residues. The trim removed 7 bases at V and 4 bases at J, leaving 6 bases unmatched. CDR3 sequence: CASTLRDRGTEAFF. The DNA for the CDR3 is TGTGCCAGCACCCTCCGGGACAGGGGCACTGAAGCTTTCTTT.

The V call is TRBV27, the J call TRBJ1-6; D unclear. Germline V gene lookup returns CDR1 MNHEY and CDR2 SMNVEV (reference sequence). Deletions cut 2 bases from V and 0 bases from J, with 5 bases between. This CDR3 contains 15 residues. CDR3: CASSLASSYNSPLHF. The CDR3 DNA follows: TGTGCCAGCAGTTTAGCGAGCTCCTATAATTCACCCCTCCACTTT.

The V call is TRBV30, the J call TRBJ1-1; no clear D. Trimming took 2 bases from V and 3 from J, leaving 10 bases between them. The CDR3 is 13 residues long. The V gene's germline CDR1 is GTSNPN and CDR2 SVGIG (reference sequence). The CDR3 here is CAWSIAGYTEAFF. The CDR3, as DNA: TGTGCCTGGAGTATCGCGGGGTACACTGAAGCTTTCTTT.

The chain is built from TRBV28 and TRBJ2-1, with D perhaps TRBD1 (5 bases). Germline-derived CDR1 and CDR2 are MDHEN and SYDVKM. This CDR3 spans 12 amino acids. Trimming took 7 bases from V and 8 from J, leaving 12 bases between them. CDR3 protein: CASNKGSYEQFF. The CDR3 DNA is TGTGCCAGCAATAAGGGGTCGTATGAGCAGTTCTTC. The full variable domain, with the rest looked up from reference TRBV28 and TRBJ2-1, is DVKVTQSSRYLVKRTGEKVFLECVQDMDHENMFWYRQDPGLGLRLIYFSYDVKMKEKGDIPEGYSVSREKKERFSLILESASTNQTSMYLCASNKGSYEQFFGPGTRLTVL.

The DNA of the CDR3 is TGCGCCAGCAGTAGGGGGTTAGAGAACACTGAAGCTTTCTTT. Amino acid sequence: CASSRGLENTEAFF. The chain uses TRBV5-1 and TRBJ1-1; a possible D gene is TRBD1 (6 bases). The germline CDR1 and CDR2 sequences are SGHRS and YFSETQ. The CDR3 is made up of 14 amino acids. Trimming shortened V by 5 bases and J by 1 base, and 12 bases separated the two germline ends.

This clone was observed a handful of times. This chain uses TRBV7-9 with TRBJ1-1, with D hard to call. CDR3 size: 14 residues. Germline lookup yields CDR1 SEHNR and CDR2 FQNEAQ (reference sequence). V was shortened by 5 bases and J by 3 bases, with 13 bases between the two germline ends. The CDR3 protein is CASSEARGDTEAFF. CDR3 bases: TGTGCCAGCAGCGAAGCTCGCGGGGACACTGAAGCTTTCTTT.

The chain joins TRBV18 to TRBJ1-4, with TRBD1 matching over 7 bases. J gave up 7 bases and V 8 bases, and 7 bases lay outside the gene matches. The CDR3 totals 13 residues. The germline CDR1 and CDR2 sequences are KGHSH and LQKENI. The DNA for the CDR3 is TGTGCCAGCCGCCAGGGGGTTGGTGAAAAACTGTTTTTT. As protein: CASRQGVGEKLFF.

The chain has TRBV2 and TRBJ1-1; 10 bases are shared with TRBD1. V shed 4 bases and J 5 bases; nucleotides not matched to a gene: 4. CDR3 length: 14 residues. CDR1 and CDR2 from the germline V gene are SNHLY and FYNNEI. The CDR3 DNA reads TGTGCCAGCAGTGTGACAGGGGGCAGGACTGAAGCTTTCTTT. Translated: CASSVTGGRTEAFF.

The chain employs TRBV5-1 and TRBJ2-1; tentative D call: TRBD1 (5 bases). Germline loops: CDR1 SGHRS, CDR2 YFSETQ. The CDR3 loop spans 12 amino acids. Trimming pared 4 bases from V and 6 bases from J, leaving 8 bases between. The CDR3 spells CASSQGSNEQFF. In nucleotides, the CDR3 is TGCGCCAGCAGCCAGGGAAGCAATGAGCAGTTCTTC.

V is TRBV5-1 and J is TRBJ2-1; 15 nucleotides line up with TRBD2. CDR3 size: 17 residues. V dropped 4 bases and J dropped 9; count of bases not matched to a gene: 11. Germline V gives CDR1 SGHRS, CDR2 YFSETQ. The CDR3 nucleotides are TGCGCCAGCAGCCGGGGACTAGCGGGGGGCCGGGGCAGTGAGCAGTTCTTC. Amino acid sequence: CASSRGLAGGRGSEQFF.

This rearrangement joins TRBV7-2 to TRBJ1-4; D is uncertain. CDR1 and CDR2 (germline): SGHTA, FQGNSA. V dropped 1 base and J dropped 5 bases, with 11 bases sitting between them. The CDR3 length is 15 residues. CDR3 amino acids: CASSLGRKRNEKLFF. In DNA, the CDR3 is TGTGCCAGCAGCTTAGGAAGAAAGAGGAATGAAAAACTGTTTTTT.

The J gene is TRBJ1-2, the V gene TRBV24-1; D unclear. Trimming pared 1 base from V and 2 bases from J, leaving 7 bases between. There are 14 residues in the CDR3. From germline, CDR1 is KGHDR and CDR2 SFDVKD. The CDR3 protein is CATSDFGRNYGYTF. The CDR3 DNA sequence: TGTGCCACCAGTGATTTCGGCAGGAACTATGGCTACACCTTC.

The chain uses TRBV19 and TRBJ2-3; 8 bases are a match to TRBD1. With 5 bases clipped from V and 6 bases from J, the junction kept 7 bases outside the gene matches. Germline-derived CDR1 and CDR2 are LNHDA and SQIVND (reference sequence). The CDR3 contains 14 residues. The CDR3 here is CASSRQGQGDTQYF. In DNA, the CDR3 is TGTGCCAGTAGTCGACAGGGGCAGGGTGATACGCAGTATTTT.

The chain links TRBV10-3 to TRBJ2-7, with TRBD1 matching 7 bases. With 6 bases clipped from V and 1 base from J, the junction kept 3 bases outside the gene matches. From germline, CDR1 is ENHRY and CDR2 SYGVKD. The CDR3 is 13 amino acids. The CDR3 loop is CAISTGESYEQYV. The CDR3 DNA reads TGTGCCATCAGCACAGGGGAGTCCTACGAGCAGTACGTC.

The V gene is TRBV4-1, the J gene TRBJ1-5; D gene unclear. This CDR3 region has 15 residues. The ends were cut back, 0 bases at V and 4 bases at J, with 10 bases in the middle. Germline V gene lookup returns CDR1 MGHRA and CDR2 YSYEKL. DNA of the CDR3: TGCGCCAGCAGCCAAGATCGGCAGGTGAATCAGCCCCAGCATTTT. The encoded protein is CASSQDRQVNQPQHF.

The chain combines TRBV5-4 with TRBJ2-3, with 9 positions matching TRBD2. V was clipped by 5 bases and J by 2 bases; unmatched bases: 12. The CDR3 is 17 residues long. The V gene's germline CDR1 is SGHNT and CDR2 YYREEE (reference sequence). The CDR3 is CASRSGASGDITDTQYF. Written as DNA, the CDR3 is TGTGCCAGCAGATCAGGGGCTAGCGGGGATATCACAGATACGCAGTATTTT.

The chain joins TRBV18 to TRBJ1-1; TRBD1 matches at 8 bases. Per germline, CDR1 KGHSH and CDR2 LQKENI. The ends lost 4 bases at V and 5 bases at J; junction bases unmatched: 9. This CDR3 contains 15 residues. The CDR3 DNA follows: TGTGCCAGCTCACAGGCAGGGGGCGATTCAACTGAAGCTTTCTTT. Its translation: CASSQAGGDSTEAFF.

The chain employs TRBV24-1 and TRBJ2-2; 11 bases fit TRBD1. CDR1 is KGHDR and CDR2 is SFDVKD in the germline V gene. V was pared by 9 bases and J by 7 bases, with 6 bases of the junction left unmatched. CDR3 length: 14 amino acids. The CDR3 sequence is CATAGQGAFGELFF. The CDR3 DNA follows: TGTGCCACCGCCGGACAGGGGGCTTTCGGGGAGCTGTTTTTT.

The chain combines TRBV24-1 with TRBJ2-7; 7 bases match TRBD2. In germline, CDR1 is KGHDR, CDR2 SFDVKD. J lost 3 bases, V lost 9 bases, and 7 bases had no gene match. The CDR3 contains 13 residues. CDR3 in amino acids: CATRGDGHYEQYV. DNA for the CDR3: TGTGCCACCCGGGGGGACGGCCACTACGAGCAGTACGTC.

The gene calls are TRBV11-2 and TRBJ2-7, with D perhaps matching TRBD1 (6 bases). CDR3 length equals 13 residues. Germline V lookup: CDR1 SGHAT, CDR2 FQNNGV. With 2 bases removed from V and 5 bases from J, the gap between germline ends came to 10 bases. This CDR3 reads CASSLQGRDEQYF. CDR3 nucleotides: TGTGCCAGCAGCTTACAGGGGCGGGACGAGCAGTACTTC.